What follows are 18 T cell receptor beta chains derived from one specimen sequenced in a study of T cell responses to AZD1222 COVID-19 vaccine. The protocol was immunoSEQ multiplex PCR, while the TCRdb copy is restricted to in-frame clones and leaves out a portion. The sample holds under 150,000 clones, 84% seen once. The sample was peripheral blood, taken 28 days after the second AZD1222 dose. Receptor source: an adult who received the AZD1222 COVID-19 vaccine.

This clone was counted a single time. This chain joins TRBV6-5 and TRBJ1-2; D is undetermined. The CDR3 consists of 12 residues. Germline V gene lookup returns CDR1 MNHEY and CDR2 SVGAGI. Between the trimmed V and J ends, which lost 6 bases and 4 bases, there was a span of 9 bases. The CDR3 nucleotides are TGTGCCAGCAGCTCCTTCAGCTATGGCTACACCTTC. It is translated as CASSSFSYGYTF.

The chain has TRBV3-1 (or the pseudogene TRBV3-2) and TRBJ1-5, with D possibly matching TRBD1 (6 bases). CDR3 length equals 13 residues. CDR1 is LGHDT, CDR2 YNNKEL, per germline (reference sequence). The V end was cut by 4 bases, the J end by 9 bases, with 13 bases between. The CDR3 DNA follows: TGTGCCAGCAGCCCACGGGGGCGCGGGCCCCAGCATTTT. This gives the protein CASSPRGRGPQHF.

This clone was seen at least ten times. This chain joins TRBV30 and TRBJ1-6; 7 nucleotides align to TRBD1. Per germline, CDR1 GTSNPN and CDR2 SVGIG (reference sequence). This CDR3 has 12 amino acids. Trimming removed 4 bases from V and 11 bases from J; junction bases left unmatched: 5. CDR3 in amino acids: CAWNAGGTPLHF. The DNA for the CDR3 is TGTGCCTGGAACGCAGGGGGGACACCCCTCCACTTT.

The CDR3 spells CSVGGQGPGELFF. CDR3 DNA: TGCAGCGTTGGGGGGCAGGGACCCGGGGAGCTGTTTTTT. This sequence joins TRBV29-1 and TRBJ2-2; the D gene is possibly TRBD1 (6 bases). In germline, CDR1 is SQVTM, CDR2 ANQGSEA. CDR3 length: 13 amino acids. Trimming shortened V by 4 bases and J by 6 bases, and 12 bases separated the two germline ends.

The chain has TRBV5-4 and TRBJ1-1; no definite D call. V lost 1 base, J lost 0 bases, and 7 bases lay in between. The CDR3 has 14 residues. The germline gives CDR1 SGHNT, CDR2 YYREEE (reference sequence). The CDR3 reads CASSLWQMNTEAFF. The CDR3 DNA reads TGTGCCAGCAGCTTGTGGCAGATGAACACTGAAGCTTTCTTT.

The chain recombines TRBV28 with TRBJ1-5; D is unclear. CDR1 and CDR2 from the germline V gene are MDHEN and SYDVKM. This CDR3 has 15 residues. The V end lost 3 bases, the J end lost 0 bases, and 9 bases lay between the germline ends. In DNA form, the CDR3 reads TGTGCCAGCAGTTTTACGGGTCCTAGCAATCAGCCCCAGCATTTT. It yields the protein CASSFTGPSNQPQHF.

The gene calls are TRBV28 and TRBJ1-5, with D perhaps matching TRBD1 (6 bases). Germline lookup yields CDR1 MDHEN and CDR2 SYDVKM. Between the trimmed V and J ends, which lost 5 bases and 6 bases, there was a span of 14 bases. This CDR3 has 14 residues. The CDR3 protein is CASSLGGLAQPQHF. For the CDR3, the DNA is TGTGCCAGCAGTCTAGGGGGGCTTGCTCAGCCCCAGCATTTT. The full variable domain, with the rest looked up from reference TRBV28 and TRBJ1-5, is DVKVTQSSRYLVKRTGEKVFLECVQDMDHENMFWYRQDPGLGLRLIYFSYDVKMKEKGDIPEGYSVSREKKERFSLILESASTNQTSMYLCASSLGGLAQPQHFGDGTRLSIL.

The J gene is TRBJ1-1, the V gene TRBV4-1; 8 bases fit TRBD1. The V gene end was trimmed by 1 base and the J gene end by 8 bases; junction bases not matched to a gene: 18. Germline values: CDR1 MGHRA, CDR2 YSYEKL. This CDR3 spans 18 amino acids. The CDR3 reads CASSQVGRTGRTSYEAFF. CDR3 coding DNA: TGCGCCAGCAGCCAAGTTGGTCGGACAGGGAGAACATCTTACGAAGCTTTCTTT.

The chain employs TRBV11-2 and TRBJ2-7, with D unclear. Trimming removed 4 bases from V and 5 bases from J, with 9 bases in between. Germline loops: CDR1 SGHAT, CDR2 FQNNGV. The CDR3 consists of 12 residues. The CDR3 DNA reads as TGTGCCAGCAGCTCAACGATCCACGAGCAGTACTTC. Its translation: CASSSTIHEQYF.

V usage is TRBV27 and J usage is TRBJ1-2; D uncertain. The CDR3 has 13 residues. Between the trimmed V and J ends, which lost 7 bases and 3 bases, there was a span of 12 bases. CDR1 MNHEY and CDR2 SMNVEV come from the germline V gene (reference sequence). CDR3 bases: TGTGCCAGCAAGGATCCAGCAGACTATGGCTACACCTTC. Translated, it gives CASKDPADYGYTF.

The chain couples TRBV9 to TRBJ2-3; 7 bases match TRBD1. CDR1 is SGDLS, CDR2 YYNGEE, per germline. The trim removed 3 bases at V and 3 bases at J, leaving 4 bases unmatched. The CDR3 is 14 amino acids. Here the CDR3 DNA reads TGTGCCAGCAGCGGTAGGACAGGAACAGATACGCAGTATTTT. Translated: CASSGRTGTDTQYF.

In nucleotides, the CDR3 is TGTGCCAGCAGCTCCTTCAGGGGGCCCAGACTAAATACGCAGTATTTT. Translation: CASSSFRGPRLNTQYF. The chain employs TRBV11-2 and TRBJ2-3; TRBD1 matches 8 bases. The length of the CDR3 is 16 residues. The ends lost 4 bases at V and 7 bases at J; junction bases unmatched: 13. Germline CDR1 is SGHAT and CDR2 is FQNNGV.

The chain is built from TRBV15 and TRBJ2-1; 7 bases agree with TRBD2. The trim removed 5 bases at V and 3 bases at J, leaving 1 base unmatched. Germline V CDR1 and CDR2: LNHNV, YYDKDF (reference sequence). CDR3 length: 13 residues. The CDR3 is CATSAGVYNEQFF. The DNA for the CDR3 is TGTGCCACCAGCGCGGGGGTCTACAATGAGCAGTTCTTC. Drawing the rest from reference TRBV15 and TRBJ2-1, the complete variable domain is DAMVIQNPRYQVTQFGKPVTLSCSQTLNHNVMYWYQQKSSQAPKLLFHYYDKDFNNEADTPDNFQSRRPNTSFCFLDIRSPGLGDTAMYLCATSAGVYNEQFFGPGTRLTVL.

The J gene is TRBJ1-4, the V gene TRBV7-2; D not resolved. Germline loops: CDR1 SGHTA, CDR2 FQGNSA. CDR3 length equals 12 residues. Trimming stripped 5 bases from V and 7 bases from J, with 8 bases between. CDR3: CASSPRGEKLFF. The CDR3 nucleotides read TGTGCCAGCAGCCCTCGGGGTGAAAAACTGTTTTTT. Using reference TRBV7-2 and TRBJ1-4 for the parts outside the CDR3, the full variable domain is GAGVSQSPSNKVTEKGKDVELRCDPISGHTALYWYRQSLGQGLEFLIYFQGNSAPDKSGLPSDRFSAERTGGSVSTLTIQRTQQEDSAVYLCASSPRGEKLFFGSGTQLSVL.

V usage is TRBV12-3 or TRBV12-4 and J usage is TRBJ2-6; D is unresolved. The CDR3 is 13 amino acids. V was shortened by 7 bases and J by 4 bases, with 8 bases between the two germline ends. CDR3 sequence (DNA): TGTGCCAGCACAAGGGCCGGGGCCAACGTCCTGACTTTC. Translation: CASTRAGANVLTF.

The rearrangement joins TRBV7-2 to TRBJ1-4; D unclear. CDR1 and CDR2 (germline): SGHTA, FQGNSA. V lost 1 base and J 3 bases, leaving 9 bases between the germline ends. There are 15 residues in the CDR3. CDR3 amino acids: CASSLVVGSNEKLFF. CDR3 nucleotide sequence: TGTGCCAGCAGCTTAGTGGTGGGATCTAATGAAAAACTGTTTTTT.

In nucleotides, the CDR3 is TGCGCCAGCAGCGCCGGGACCTCGCAAGAGACCCAGTACTTC. Protein: CASSAGTSQETQYF. The chain carries TRBV5-1 and TRBJ2-5; the D call may be TRBD1 or TRBD2 (5 bases each). Germline CDR1 reads SGHRS; CDR2 reads YFSETQ. Trimming shortened V by 4 bases and J by 2 bases, and 12 bases separated the two germline ends. The CDR3 is 14 residues long.

CDR3 protein: CASSQLAGGQGQETQYF. In DNA, the CDR3 is TGTGCCAGCAGCCAACTAGCGGGGGGCCAGGGCCAAGAGACCCAGTACTTC. V gene TRBV7-9 combines with J gene TRBJ2-5, with 12 bases identical to TRBD2. V gave up 5 bases and J gave up 1 base; unmatched junction bases: 8. In germline, CDR1 is SEHNR, CDR2 FQNEAQ (reference sequence). The CDR3 is 17 amino acids.